These T cell receptor beta chains were read from a single sample in a study of OX40 agonist ivuxolimab in advanced cancers. The protocol was immunoSEQ multiplex PCR, while the TCRdb copy is restricted to in-frame clones and leaves out a portion. The sample shows 75,000 to 100,000 clones, under 90% of them seen only once. Sequencing was performed on CD4+ or CD8+ T cells sorted from blood, taken in a trial of the OX40 agonist ivuxolimab. The origin of the receptors is an adult with an advanced solid tumor such as melanoma, head and neck, liver or kidney cancer. Both conserved end residues are part of each CDR3. D genes are given only for firm matches. Part of the rows lack a size; the others show once, few, many or a class for expanded clones.

v_gene,j_gene,d_gene,len,abundance,CDR3nt,CDR3aa
TRBV4-2,TRBJ2-7,.,14,.,TGTGCCAGCAGCCAAGAAGTGGGAGAGTGGGAGCAGTACTTC,CASSQEVGEWEQYF
TRBV2,TRBJ1-1,TRBD1,13,.,TGTGCCAGCAGGGACAGGGAGGGCACTGAAGCTTTCTTT,CASRDREGTEAFF
TRBV7-3,TRBJ2-1,TRBD2,15,.,TGTGCCAGCCGCCTAACTAGCGGCACCTACAATGAGCAGTTCTTC,CASRLTSGTYNEQFF
TRBV9,TRBJ2-1,TRBD2,15,.,TGTGCCAGCTGCTTGGGGCGGGAGCCTTACAATGAGCAGTTCTTC,CASCLGREPYNEQFF
TRBV4-3,TRBJ2-3,TRBD2,15,many,TGCGCCAGCAGCCTGTCTAGCGGGGGCACAGATACGCAGTATTTT,CASSLSSGGTDTQYF
TRBV27,TRBJ1-4,.,17,.,TGTGCCAGCAGACCCATACAGGGCCTGCAAATTAATGAAAAACTGTTTTTT,CASRPIQGLQINEKLFF
TRBV7-9,TRBJ1-3,TRBD1,16,.,TGTGCCAGCAGCCCCGAGGGGGCGAGCTCTGGAAACACCATATATTTT,CASSPEGASSGNTIYF
TRBV2,TRBJ1-5,.,12,.,TGTGCCAGCAGTGAGGGTGGGCAGCCCCAGCATTTT,CASSEGGQPQHF
TRBV4-3,TRBJ2-2,.,13,.,TGCGCCAGCAGCCAATATGGGCCCGGGGAGCTGTTTTTT,CASSQYGPGELFF
TRBV19,TRBJ2-4,.,15,once,TGTGCCAGTACCCCCGGAGGGGGACCTGCCTACATTCAGTACTTC,CASTPGGGPAYIQYF
TRBV5-1,TRBJ1-3,.,15,.,TGCGCCAGCAGCCGAGACAGCCGCTCTGGAAACACCATATATTTT,CASSRDSRSGNTIYF
TRBV6-1,TRBJ2-7,TRBD2,15,.,TGTGCCAGCAGGAGTCCGCTAGCGGGCGCCTACGAGCAGTACTTC,CASRSPLAGAYEQYF
TRBV30,TRBJ2-3,TRBD2,14,.,TGTGCCTGGAGCGGACTAGGTAGCCCAGATACGCAGTATTTT,CAWSGLGSPDTQYF
TRBV7-6,TRBJ1-2,TRBD1,14,.,TGTGCCAGCAGCTTAGGGACAGGGAACTATGGCTACACCTTC,CASSLGTGNYGYTF
TRBV27,TRBJ2-7,.,15,.,TGTGCCAGCAGTTTAGTGGGGGGGGCCTTCTACGAGCAGTACTTC,CASSLVGGAFYEQYF
TRBV6-5,TRBJ2-7,TRBD1,14,.,TGTGCCAGCAGTTACTCGAGACAGGGTCGCGAGCAGTACTTC,CASSYSRQGREQYF
TRBV5-3,TRBJ2-6,TRBD1,19,few,TGTGCCAGAAGCAGCACCGGGACAGGGCCCGCTCTAGGGGCCAACGTCCTGACTTTC,CARSSTGTGPALGANVLTF
TRBV7-9,TRBJ2-1,TRBD2,13,.,TGTGCCAGCAGCGCCGGACTAGCCCACGAGCAGTTCTTC,CASSAGLAHEQFF
TRBV7-2,TRBJ1-1,TRBD1,14,.,TGTGCCAGCAGCTATGACAGGGTGAACACTGAAGCTTTCTTT,CASSYDRVNTEAFF
TRBV19,TRBJ2-7,.,12,once,TGTGCCACCGCACAGAGCTCCTACGAGCAGTACTTC,CATAQSSYEQYF
TRBV6-1,TRBJ1-6,.,16,.,TGTGCCAGCAGTGACAGAGGGGGAGGGGGGAATTCACCCCTCCACTTT,CASSDRGGGGNSPLHF
TRBV30,TRBJ1-4,.,14,.,TGTGCCTGGAGAAGGACAGCTTTTAATGAAAAACTGTTTTTT,CAWRRTAFNEKLFF
TRBV6-4,TRBJ2-2,.,14,.,TGTGCCAGCAGTGACTCCGACACAACCGGGGAGCTGTTTTTT,CASSDSDTTGELFF
TRBV16,TRBJ1-1,.,14,.,TGTGCCAGCAGCCAAAGGGGATCGGGGACTGAAGCTTTCTTT,CASSQRGSGTEAFF
TRBV5-4,TRBJ1-1,.,12,.,TGTGCCAGCAGCTTCCCGAACACTGAAGCTTTCTTT,CASSFPNTEAFF
TRBV4-3,TRBJ1-1,.,13,.,TGCGCCAGCAGCCAAGTAATGAACACTGAAGCTTTCTTT,CASSQVMNTEAFF
TRBV14,TRBJ2-3,.,16,.,TGTGCCAGCAGCCAAGCTCTTCTAGCGTCCGGAAATACGCAGTATTTT,CASSQALLASGNTQYF
TRBV9,TRBJ2-7,TRBD2,15,.,TGTGCCAGCAGCATAAGCGGGGGGGCCTTCGACGAGCAGTACTTC,CASSISGGAFDEQYF
TRBV5-4,TRBJ1-2,.,15,once,TGTGCCAGCAGCTCGGAGCCAGAGACCTTCTATGGCTACACCTTC,CASSSEPETFYGYTF
TRBV7-7,TRBJ2-3,TRBD2,16,few,TGTGCCAGCAGCGCAACTAGCGGGGGGCGTACAGATACGCAGTATTTT,CASSATSGGRTDTQYF
TRBV11-2,TRBJ2-7,.,15,once,TGTGCCAGCAGCTTAAGTTCGGACACCACCTACGAGCAGTACTTC,CASSLSSDTTYEQYF
TRBV4-2,TRBJ2-6,TRBD1,19,.,TGTGCCAGCAGCCACGAGGGGGCCGGTCTCAGCTCTGGGGCCAACGTCCTGACTTTC,CASSHEGAGLSSGANVLTF
TRBV13,TRBJ2-2,.,16,.,TGTGCCAGCAGTTCGGGACTATGGGGGCACACCGGGGAGCTGTTTTTT,CASSSGLWGHTGELFF
TRBV2,TRBJ1-2,.,13,.,TGTGCCAGCAGAGCCGGGCAGGCCTATGGCTACACCTTC,CASRAGQAYGYTF